What follows describes a single T cell receptor beta chain. Assay: immunoSEQ multiplex PCR; the TCRdb copy retains only in-frame clones and omits some. This table holds around 2,000,000 clones, roughly 94% found once. The data stem from a study of shared clonotypes between healthy human individuals. V gave up 2 bases and J gave up 8 bases, with 12 bases separating them. This CDR3 region has 13 residues. Germline V lookup: CDR1 MDHEN, CDR2 SYDVKM. This chain joins TRBV28 and TRBJ1-2; a possible D gene is TRBD1 (6 bases). This sequence originates from a man younger than 35 in good health. Source material: naive CD4+ T cells sorted from blood. The subset is: CD45RA+ positively selected. CDR3 sequence: CASSLPQGRGYTF. As DNA, the CDR3 is TGTGCCAGCAGTTTACCGCAGGGGAGAGGCTACACCTTC.